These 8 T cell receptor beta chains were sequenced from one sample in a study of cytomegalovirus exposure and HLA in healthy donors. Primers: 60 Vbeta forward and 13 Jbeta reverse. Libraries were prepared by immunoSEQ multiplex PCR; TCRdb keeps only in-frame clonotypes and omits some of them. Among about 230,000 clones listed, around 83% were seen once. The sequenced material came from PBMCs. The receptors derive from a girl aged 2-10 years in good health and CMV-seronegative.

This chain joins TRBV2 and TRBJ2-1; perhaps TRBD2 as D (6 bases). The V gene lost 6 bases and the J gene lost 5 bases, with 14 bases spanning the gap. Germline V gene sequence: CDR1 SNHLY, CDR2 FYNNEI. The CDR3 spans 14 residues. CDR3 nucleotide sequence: TGTGCCAGCAGAGGTTCGCGGGACCACAATGAGCAGTTCTTC. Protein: CASRGSRDHNEQFF. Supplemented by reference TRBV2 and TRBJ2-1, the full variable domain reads EPEVTQTPSHQVTQMGQEVILRCVPISNHLYFYWYRQILGQKVEFLVSFYNNEISEKSEIFDDQFSVERPDGSNFTLKIRSTKLEDSAMYFCASRGSRDHNEQFFGPGTRLTVL.

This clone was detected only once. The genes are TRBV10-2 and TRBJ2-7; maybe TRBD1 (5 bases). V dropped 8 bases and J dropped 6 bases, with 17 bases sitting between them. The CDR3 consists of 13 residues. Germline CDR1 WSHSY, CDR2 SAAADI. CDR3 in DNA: TGCGCCAGCGGTCTCAAGGGGCAGGGCGAGCAGTACTTC. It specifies CASGLKGQGEQYF.

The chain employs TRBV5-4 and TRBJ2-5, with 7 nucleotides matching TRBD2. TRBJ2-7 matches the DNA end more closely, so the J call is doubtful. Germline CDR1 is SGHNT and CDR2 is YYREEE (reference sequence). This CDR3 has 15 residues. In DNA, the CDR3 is TGTGCCAGCAGCTTGACTAGCGAAAGCTCCTACGAGCAGTACTTC. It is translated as CASSLTSESSYEQYF.

The CDR3 here is CASSRSSGVTDTQYF. CDR3 bases: TGTGCCAGTAGTAGAAGTAGCGGGGTAACAGATACGCAGTATTTT. The chain links TRBV19 to TRBJ2-3, with 8 bases matching TRBD2. Unmatched junction bases numbered 6, after V lost 4 bases and J lost 3 bases. Germline lookup yields CDR1 LNHDA and CDR2 SQIVND (reference sequence). The CDR3 has 15 residues.

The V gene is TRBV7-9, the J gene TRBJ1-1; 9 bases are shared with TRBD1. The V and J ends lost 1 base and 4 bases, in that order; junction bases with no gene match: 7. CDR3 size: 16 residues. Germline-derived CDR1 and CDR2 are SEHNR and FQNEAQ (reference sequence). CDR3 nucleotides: TGTGCCAGCAGCTTAGGATTTACAGGGGGCTCCACTGAAGCTTTCTTT. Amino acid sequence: CASSLGFTGGSTEAFF.

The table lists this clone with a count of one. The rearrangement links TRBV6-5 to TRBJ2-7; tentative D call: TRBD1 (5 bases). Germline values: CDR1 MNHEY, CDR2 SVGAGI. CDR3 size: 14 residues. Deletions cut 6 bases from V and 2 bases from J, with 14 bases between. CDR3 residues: CASRQHAGPYEQYF. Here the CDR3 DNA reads TGTGCCAGCAGGCAACACGCAGGGCCCTACGAGCAGTACTTC.

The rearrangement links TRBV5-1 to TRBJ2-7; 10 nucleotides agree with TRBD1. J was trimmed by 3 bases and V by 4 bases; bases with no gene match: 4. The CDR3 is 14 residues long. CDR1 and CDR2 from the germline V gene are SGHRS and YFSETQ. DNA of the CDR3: TGCGCCAGCAGCATCGGACAGGGGGGCTACGAGCAGTACTTC. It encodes CASSIGQGGYEQYF.

CDR3 protein: CASSQGLAGGLRSEQFF. The DNA of the CDR3 is TGCGCCAGCAGCCAGGGACTAGCGGGGGGCTTGAGGAGTGAGCAGTTCTTC. J is TRBJ2-1 and V is TRBV5-1; 15 bases align to TRBD2. The length of the CDR3 is 17 residues. V was clipped by 4 bases and J by 9 bases; unmatched bases: 11. Germline values: CDR1 SGHRS, CDR2 YFSETQ.